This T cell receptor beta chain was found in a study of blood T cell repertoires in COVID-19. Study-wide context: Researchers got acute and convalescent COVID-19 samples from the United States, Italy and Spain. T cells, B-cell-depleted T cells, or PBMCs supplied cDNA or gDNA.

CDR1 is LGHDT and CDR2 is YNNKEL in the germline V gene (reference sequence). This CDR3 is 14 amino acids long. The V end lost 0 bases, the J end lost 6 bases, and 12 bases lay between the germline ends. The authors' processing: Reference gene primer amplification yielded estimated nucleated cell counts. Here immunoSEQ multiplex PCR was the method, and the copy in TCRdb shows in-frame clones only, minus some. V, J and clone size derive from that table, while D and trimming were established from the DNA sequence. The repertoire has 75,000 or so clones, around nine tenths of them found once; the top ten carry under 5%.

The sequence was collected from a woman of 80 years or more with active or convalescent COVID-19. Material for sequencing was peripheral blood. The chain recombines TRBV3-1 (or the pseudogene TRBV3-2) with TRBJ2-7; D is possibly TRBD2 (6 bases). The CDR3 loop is CASSQDFRDSEQYF. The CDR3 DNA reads TGTGCCAGCAGCCAAGATTTTCGGGACTCCGAGCAGTACTTC.